This record concerns one T cell receptor (beta chain) sequence. Its antigen is still unknown. This record belongs to a study of T cell repertoires in cytomegalovirus infection. Across the whole study: CMV infection plus the matching HLA type was flagged by public TCR beta signatures.

TCRdb passed the reads through MiXCR, listing each CDR3 protein once. The sample lists about 360,000 distinct CDR3 sequences, roughly 36% occurring once. V was trimmed by 2 bases and J by 8 bases, leaving 15 bases between them. Germline CDR1 is SGHAT and CDR2 is FQDESV (reference sequence). The CDR3 spans 14 residues. The clonotype comes from a human donor in good health (CMV status not recorded). Some clones in this sample may be carry-over from other donors' samples. The chain couples TRBV11-1 to TRBJ1-2, with D possibly matching TRBD1 (5 bases). Specimen: cultured PBMCs, collected from culture after CMV antigen stimulation. The chain's CDR3 is CASSLSDSGRGYTF. The CDR3 nucleotides read TGTGCCAGCAGCTTATCGGATTCAGGGCGAGGCTACACCTTC.